The T cell receptor (beta chain) described here comes from a study of blood T cell repertoires in COVID-19 (dated by TCRdb to the early 2020s). About the study as a whole: Samples covering the acute and convalescent phases of COVID-19 were provided by collaborators in the United States, Italy and Spain. The prospective study material was composed of cDNA or gDNA derived from T cells, B-cell-depleted T cells, or PBMCs. Where available, HLA class I and class II types were taken from metadata supplied by the sample provider and were not determined by assay-based typing. The repertoires were released in a freely available public database meant as a resource for research on the immune response to SARS-CoV-2. The sample metadata nearly always contained a de-identified subject ID, COVID-19 status, age in years and sex. The dataset comprised deeply sampled blood TCRbeta repertoires from subjects exposed to, actively infected with, or recovered from COVID-19. The samples were drawn from the first 160 participants of the ongoing ImmuneRACE study and from 1,254 subjects provided by 6 global collaborators.

What the research found in general, with its limitations: The quantity of clinical and demographic metadata differed by source and by participant and was supplied without curation.

Its CDR3 holds 12 amino acids, cysteine through phenylalanine. Of all the DNA, just the CDR3 is kept, 36 bases in frame from base 1. Cut back by 4 bases and 5 bases, the V and J ends lie 6 bases apart. The germline V gene (reference sequence) sets CDR1 to LNHNV and CDR2 to YYDKDF. TCRbeta CDR3 regions were amplified from genomic DNA using the immunoSEQ Assay, a bias-controlled multiplex PCR. In the authors' own workflow: Nucleated cell counts per sample were estimated from amplification of reference gene primers within the assay. Sequence reads were collapsed and filtered to measure the absolute abundance of every unique TCRbeta CDR3 rearrangement. For each sample, productive Simpson clonality was calculated as the square root of Simpson's diversity index over productive rearrangements. Not all clones reach the TCRdb copy of this immuneACCESS table, which keeps in-frame sequences only. Checked studies attribute under half of the gap to unresolved V genes and leave the rest unexplained. The V and J calls and clone size come from that table; D and trimming were worked out from the DNA. For this sample there are around 310,000 clones; approximately 89% appear just once. The ten largest make up roughly a tenth of the sample.

Worth noting for this clone: The specificity of this receptor is unknown. The sample holds no much larger clone one base away, and base qualities are not on file.

Enrolling through a virtual design, the prospective study's participants ranged in age from roughly 18 to 95 years and lived across 24 United States geographic areas. Cohort assignment in the prospective study relied on participant-reported clinical history from a screening survey and a study questionnaire. Recovered participants in ImmuneRACE Cohort 3 were defined by two consecutive negative NP/OP PCR tests, clearance by a healthcare professional, or resolution of symptoms. Mobile phlebotomists in the prospective study collected whole blood, serum and a nasopharyngeal or oropharyngeal swab from every participant. Additional blood draws and questionnaires over a 2-month period could optionally be provided by prospective study participants. Prospective study blood samples were shipped either frozen or at room temperature before DNA extraction.

The chain employs TRBV15 and TRBJ2-1, with no confident D gene call. This TCR was sampled from a woman in her twenties or thirties who had recovered from COVID-19. The source material was PBMCs or T cells enriched from blood (not recorded which). The CDR3 has the sequence CATSKRNNEQFF. The DNA reads as follows: TGTGCCACCAGCAAGCGTAACAATGAGCAGTTCTTC.